Below are 8 T cell receptor beta chains sequenced from a single sample in a study of identical twins. TCRdb itself ran the 5' RACE reads through MiXCR, one entry per CDR3 protein. Of 150,000 or so distinct CDR3 sequences listed, under 4.5% were seen once; the top ten hold more than 6.5%. The sample was memory T cells sorted from blood. These receptors were collected from a man aged 18 to 29 in good health.

This clonotype was detected only a few times. This chain connects TRBV7-2 to TRBJ1-1; the D gene is possibly TRBD1 (5 bases). V gave up 5 bases and J gave up 4 bases, with 17 bases separating them. Germline values: CDR1 SGHTA, CDR2 FQGNSA. The CDR3 loop spans 15 amino acids. This chain's CDR3 is CASSARPQGRTEAFF. The CDR3 DNA follows: TGTGCCAGCAGCGCTCGTCCTCAGGGCCGCACTGAAGCTTTCTTT.

This clonotype was counted at least ten times. The chain links TRBV7-8 to TRBJ2-5, with a tentative D call TRBD1 (6 bases). CDR3 length equals 16 residues. The germline V and J ends were trimmed by 5 bases and 1 base, with 17 bases remaining between them. The germline gives CDR1 SGHVS, CDR2 FQNEAQ. The CDR3 bases are TGTGCCAGCAGCCCGGATCCTCGGACAGTCCAAGAGACCCAGTACTTC. This codes for CASSPDPRTVQETQYF.

J is TRBJ2-1 and V is TRBV7-8; D not certain. Germline CDR1 is SGHVS and CDR2 is FQNEAQ. The V end was cut by 3 bases, the J end by 4 bases, with 19 bases between. The CDR3 runs 17 residues. The CDR3 nucleotides are TGTGCCAGCAGCTTCTTTTTGACCCCCACAATTTACAATGAGCAGTTCTTC. Residues: CASSFFLTPTIYNEQFF. Full variable domain (rest looked up from reference TRBV7-8 and TRBJ2-1): GAGVSQSPRYKVAKRGQDVALRCDPISGHVSLFWYQQALGQGPEFLTYFQNEAQLDKSGLPSDRFFAERPEGSVSTLKIQRTQQEDSAVYLCASSFFLTPTIYNEQFFGPGTRLTVL.

In this sample, this clonotype turned up many times. The chain carries TRBV9 and TRBJ1-3; D possibly corresponds to TRBD1 (6 bases). V was clipped by 0 bases and J by 0 bases, with 10 bases between them. The CDR3 totals 16 residues. Germline CDR1 is SGDLS and CDR2 is YYNGEE. The CDR3 nucleotides are TGTGCCAGCAGCGTAGCCGTGGGGGCCTCTGGAAACACCATATATTTT. It translates to CASSVAVGASGNTIYF. The full variable domain, its missing parts supplied by reference TRBV9 and TRBJ1-3, is DSGVTQTPKHLITATGQRVTLRCSPRSGDLSVYWYQQSLDQGLQFLIQYYNGEERAKGNILERFSAQQFPDLHSELNLSSLELGDSALYFCASSVAVGASGNTIYFGEGSWLTVV.

This clonotype was counted many times. V is TRBV2 and J is TRBJ2-3, with D maybe TRBD2 (6 bases). The V end was cut by 4 bases, the J end by 4 bases, with 12 bases between. Germline CDR1 and CDR2: SNHLY and FYNNEI. CDR3 length equals 14 residues. The CDR3 region is CASSALWRADTQYF. The DNA of the CDR3 is TGTGCCAGCAGTGCCTTATGGAGGGCAGATACGCAGTATTTT.

This clonotype was seen repeatedly, ten times or more. This rearrangement joins TRBV6-5 to TRBJ2-7; TRBD2 matches at 7 bases. The length of the CDR3 is 12 residues. In germline, CDR1 is MNHEY, CDR2 SVGAGI. With 6 bases clipped from V and 7 bases from J, the junction kept 6 bases outside the gene matches. In DNA, the CDR3 is TGTGCCAGCAGCCTTCTGGGAGGGGAGCAGTACTTC. It is translated as CASSLLGGEQYF.

The V gene is TRBV6-5, the J gene TRBJ1-1, with 7 bases lining up with TRBD1. Germline CDR1 is MNHEY and CDR2 is SVGAGI. The CDR3 loop spans 19 amino acids. V shed 2 bases, J shed 0 bases, and the junction held 15 bases outside the gene matches. Here the CDR3 DNA reads TGTGCCAGCAGTTACGTGACAGGGATAGGGTACGAATTGAACACTGAAGCTTTCTTT. Translation gives CASSYVTGIGYELNTEAFF.

This clonotype has a count of ten or more. The J gene is TRBJ2-7, the V gene TRBV27, with 7 nucleotides matching TRBD1. The CDR3 has 14 amino acids. V was pared by 5 bases and J by 4 bases, with 8 bases of the junction left unmatched. Germline V CDR1 and CDR2: MNHEY, SMNVEV (reference sequence). CDR3 in amino acids: CASSPRDRDYEQYF. DNA of the CDR3: TGTGCCAGCAGTCCCCGGGACAGAGATTACGAGCAGTACTTC.